Each of the 20 T cell receptor beta chains below was sequenced from the same sample in a study of blood T cell repertoires in COVID-19. The data were produced by immunoSEQ multiplex PCR, yet TCRdb's version contains in-frame clones alone and is incomplete. This table has almost 250,000 clones, approximately 85% appearing once. Material: PBMCs or T cells enriched from blood (not recorded which). Source of these receptors: a woman aged 45-65 years with acute COVID-19.

This sequence joins TRBV7-2 and TRBJ2-6; TRBD2 matches 9 bases. This CDR3 has 19 amino acids. Germline lookup yields CDR1 SGHTA and CDR2 FQGNSA. The J segment lost 5 bases and the V segment lost 3 bases, leaving 14 bases of the junction unmatched. CDR3 sequence (DNA): TGTGCCAGCAGCTTGGATCGGTCGACTAGCGGTGCCTGGGCCAACGTCCTGACTTTC. Translation: CASSLDRSTSGAWANVLTF.

V usage is TRBV6-5 and J usage is TRBJ1-2, with D possibly TRBD1 on 5 matching bases. Germline CDR1 and CDR2: MNHEY and SVGAGI. The CDR3 length is 12 residues. V was clipped by 6 bases and J by 8 bases, with 13 bases between them. The CDR3 reads CASRGEVVGYTF. CDR3 sequence (DNA): TGTGCCAGCAGAGGGGAGGTGGTCGGCTACACCTTC.

The chain carries TRBV6-2 or TRBV6-3 and TRBJ1-1, with no clear D. Germline V gives CDR1 MNHEY, CDR2 SVGEGT. The CDR3 spans 12 residues. The V end was cut by 5 bases, the J end by 3 bases, with 7 bases between. CDR3 sequence (DNA): TGTGCCAGCAGTCCCTCCTACACTGAAGCTTTCTTT. Its protein product is CASSPSYTEAFF.

The CDR3 region is CASRGQGGGKLFF. The CDR3 DNA reads as TGTGCCAGCAGAGGACAGGGAGGGGGAAAACTGTTTTTT. This chain uses TRBV2 with TRBJ1-4; 8 positions agree with TRBD1. The germline V gene has CDR1 SNHLY and CDR2 FYNNEI. The V segment lost 6 bases and the J segment 10 bases; nucleotides outside the gene matches: 7. This CDR3 is built from 13 residues. Full variable domain (missing parts from reference TRBV2 and TRBJ1-4): EPEVTQTPSHQVTQMGQEVILRCVPISNHLYFYWYRQILGQKVEFLVSFYNNEISEKSEIFDDQFSVERPDGSNFTLKIRSTKLEDSAMYFCASRGQGGGKLFFGSGTQLSVL.

The CDR3 DNA reads TGCGCCAGCAGCCAGGAGGGGTCAACTAATGAAAAACTGTTTTTT. This translates into CASSQEGSTNEKLFF. The V gene is TRBV4-3, the J gene TRBJ1-4, with D maybe TRBD1 (5 bases). Germline values: CDR1 LGHNA, CDR2 YSLEER. The CDR3 contains 15 residues. V lost 3 bases, J lost 0 bases, and 8 bases lay in between.

The rearrangement uses TRBV29-1 and TRBJ2-5, with TRBD1 identical over 8 bases. The CDR3 is made up of 13 amino acids. V shed 5 bases, J shed 6 bases, and the junction held 8 bases outside the gene matches. From germline, CDR1 is SQVTM and CDR2 ANQGSEA. This CDR3 is CSVSWTGRQTQYF. For the CDR3, the DNA is TGCAGCGTTTCCTGGACAGGGCGACAGACCCAGTACTTC.

In this sample, this clone turned up once. V gene TRBV2 combines with J gene TRBJ1-5; 8 positions agree with TRBD1. This CDR3 is 15 amino acids long. Germline V CDR1 and CDR2: SNHLY, FYNNEI. The trim removed 6 bases at V and 2 bases at J, leaving 6 bases unmatched. The chain's CDR3 is CASRTGQGGNQPQHF. The CDR3 DNA is TGTGCCAGCAGGACAGGACAGGGAGGCAATCAGCCCCAGCATTTT. The entire variable domain, with the rest obtained from reference TRBV2 and TRBJ1-5, is as follows: EPEVTQTPSHQVTQMGQEVILRCVPISNHLYFYWYRQILGQKVEFLVSFYNNEISEKSEIFDDQFSVERPDGSNFTLKIRSTKLEDSAMYFCASRTGQGGNQPQHFGDGTRLSIL.

The CDR3 is CSVGQGELFF. The CDR3 bases are TGCAGCGTTGGCCAGGGGGAACTGTTTTTT. The rearrangement links TRBV29-1 to TRBJ1-4; 7 nucleotides align to TRBD1. The CDR3 totals 10 residues. CDR1 and CDR2 (germline): SQVTM, ANQGSEA. The trim removed 4 bases at V and 12 bases at J, leaving 2 bases unmatched.

The V call is TRBV19, the J call TRBJ1-2; tentatively, D is TRBD1 (6 bases). Germline V gene lookup returns CDR1 LNHDA and CDR2 SQIVND (reference sequence). CDR3 length: 14 residues. Trimming removed 4 bases from V and 5 bases from J, with 14 bases in between. CDR3 in amino acids: CASSTRTVGYGYTF. Here the CDR3 DNA reads TGTGCCAGTAGTACCCGGACAGTCGGGTATGGCTACACCTTC. The entire variable domain, with the rest obtained from reference TRBV19 and TRBJ1-2, is as follows: DGGITQSPKYLFRKEGQNVTLSCEQNLNHDAMYWYRQDPGQGLRLIYYSQIVNDFQKGDIAEGYSVSREKKESFPLTVTSAQKNPTAFYLCASSTRTVGYGYTFGSGTRLTVV.

On this clone itself: In the same sample, other DNA sequences code for this CDR3. The chain joins TRBV30 to TRBJ2-7; TRBD1 aligns across 10 bases. J lost 1 base, V lost 4 bases, and 4 bases had no gene match. The CDR3 covers 14 residues. From germline, CDR1 is GTSNPN and CDR2 SVGIG (reference sequence). CDR3 DNA: TGTGCCTGGAACCGGGACAGGGGATCCTACGAGCAGTACTTC. It codes for CAWNRDRGSYEQYF.

The chain couples TRBV30 to TRBJ1-2, with 7 bases identical to TRBD1. The CDR3 consists of 14 residues. The V gene's germline CDR1 is GTSNPN and CDR2 SVGIG (reference sequence). Losses at the gene ends were 2 bases for V and 6 bases for J; bases not matched to a gene: 9. The CDR3 reads CAWSFLTGSNGYTF. The CDR3 region has the DNA TGTGCCTGGAGTTTCCTGACAGGGAGTAATGGCTACACCTTC.

This clone was observed a few times. The same CDR3 arises from other DNA sequences in this sample as well. The chain combines TRBV30 with TRBJ1-5; tentatively, D is TRBD1 (6 bases). In germline, CDR1 is GTSNPN, CDR2 SVGIG (reference sequence). CDR3 length equals 13 residues. V dropped 2 bases and J dropped 7 bases, with 12 bases sitting between them. The CDR3 bases are TGTGCCTGGAGTCGGCAGGGGCGACAGCCCCAGCATTTT. As protein: CAWSRQGRQPQHF.

The V and J genes are TRBV9 and TRBJ1-2; 10 bases are shared with TRBD1. The V gene end was trimmed by 4 bases and the J gene end by 4 bases; junction bases not matched to a gene: 16. The germline V gene has CDR1 SGDLS and CDR2 YYNGEE. This CDR3 has 18 amino acids. The CDR3 is CASSPSTGQGPSAYGYTF. CDR3 DNA sequence: TGTGCCAGCAGCCCAAGTACGGGACAGGGGCCCAGCGCCTATGGCTACACCTTC.

The chain carries TRBV3-1 (or the pseudogene TRBV3-2) and TRBJ1-5, with TRBD1 identical over 9 bases. The CDR3 covers 17 residues. CDR1 LGHDT and CDR2 YNNKEL come from the germline V gene (reference sequence). J gave up 5 bases and V 5 bases, and 13 bases lay outside the gene matches. The CDR3 sequence: CASSKAYRGRRHQPQHF. The CDR3 DNA sequence: TGTGCCAGCAGCAAAGCTTACAGGGGGCGCAGGCATCAGCCCCAGCATTTT.

The gene calls are TRBV7-2 and TRBJ2-1; 8 bases are a match to TRBD2. With 5 bases clipped from V and 0 bases from J, the junction kept 3 bases outside the gene matches. Germline V lookup: CDR1 SGHTA, CDR2 FQGNSA. This CDR3 spans 15 amino acids. CDR3 nucleotides: TGTGCCAGCAGCCCTACTAGCGGCTCCTACAATGAGCAGTTCTTC. Amino acids: CASSPTSGSYNEQFF.

The chain recombines TRBV9 with TRBJ1-6; no firm D call. The germline V gene has CDR1 SGDLS and CDR2 YYNGEE. This CDR3 is built from 14 residues. The germline V and J ends were trimmed by 3 bases and 0 bases, with 4 bases remaining between them. The CDR3 coding sequence is TGTGCCAGCAGCGGGCCCTCCTATAATTCACCCCTCCACTTT. Translating gives CASSGPSYNSPLHF.

The count of this clone is one. V gene TRBV2 combines with J gene TRBJ2-2; 12 bases fit TRBD2. With V trimmed by 6 bases and J by 2 bases, 7 bases remained unmatched. The CDR3 is made up of 17 amino acids. The germline V gene has CDR1 SNHLY and CDR2 FYNNEI. The CDR3 DNA is TGTGCCAGCAGACCGACTAGCGGGGGTCTAAACACCGGGGAGCTGTTTTTT. It encodes CASRPTSGGLNTGELFF.

The genes are TRBV5-1 and TRBJ2-7; 11 bases line up with TRBD1. The CDR3 has 16 amino acids. J was trimmed by 2 bases and V by 3 bases; bases with no gene match: 7. Germline V gene lookup returns CDR1 SGHRS and CDR2 YFSETQ. The CDR3 is CASSYTGTGGPYEQYF. CDR3 in DNA: TGCGCCAGCAGCTACACCGGGACAGGGGGACCCTACGAGCAGTACTTC.

This clone showed up just a few times. The chain carries TRBV3-1 (or the pseudogene TRBV3-2) and TRBJ1-1; no firm D call. Trimming took 1 base from V and 1 from J, leaving 7 bases between them. This CDR3 is built from 14 residues. CDR1 and CDR2 from the germline V gene are LGHDT and YNNKEL (reference sequence). CDR3: CASSQVRQNTEAFF. The DNA for the CDR3 is TGTGCCAGCAGCCAAGTAAGACAGAACACTGAAGCTTTCTTT.

The rearrangement joins TRBV6-2 or TRBV6-3 to TRBJ1-6, with TRBD1 matching 9 bases. The CDR3 totals 15 residues. CDR1 and CDR2 from the germline V gene are MNHEY and SVGEGT. V gave up 5 bases and J gave up 8 bases; unmatched junction bases: 7. In nucleotides, the CDR3 is TGTGCCAGCAGTGGTCCGGGACAGGGTTATTCACCCCTCCACTTT. It translates to CASSGPGQGYSPLHF.